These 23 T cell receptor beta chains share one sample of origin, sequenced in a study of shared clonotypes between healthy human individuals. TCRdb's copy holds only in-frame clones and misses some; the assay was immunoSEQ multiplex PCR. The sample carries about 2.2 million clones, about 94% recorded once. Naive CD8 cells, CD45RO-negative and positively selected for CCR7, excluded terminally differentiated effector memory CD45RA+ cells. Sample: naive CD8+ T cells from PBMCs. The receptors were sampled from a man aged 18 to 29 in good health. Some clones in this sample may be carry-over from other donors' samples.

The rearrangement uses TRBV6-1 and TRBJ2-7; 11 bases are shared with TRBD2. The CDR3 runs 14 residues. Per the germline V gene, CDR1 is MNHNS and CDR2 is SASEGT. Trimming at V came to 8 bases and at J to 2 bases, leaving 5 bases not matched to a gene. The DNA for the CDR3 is TGTGCCAGCGTCCTGGGACTAGCGGCCTACGAGCAGTACTTC. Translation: CASVLGLAAYEQYF.

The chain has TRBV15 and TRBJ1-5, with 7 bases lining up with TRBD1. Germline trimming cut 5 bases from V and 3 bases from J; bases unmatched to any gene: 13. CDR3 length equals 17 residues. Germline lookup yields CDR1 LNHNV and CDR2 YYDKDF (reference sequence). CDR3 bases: TGTGCCACCAGCCCAATTCCCGAGGGGGCGGTCAATCAGCCCCAGCATTTT. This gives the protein CATSPIPEGAVNQPQHF.

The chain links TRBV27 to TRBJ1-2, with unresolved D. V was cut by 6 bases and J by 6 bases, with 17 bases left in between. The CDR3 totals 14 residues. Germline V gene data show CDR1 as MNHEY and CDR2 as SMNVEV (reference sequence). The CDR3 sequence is CASSDSTGPHGYTF. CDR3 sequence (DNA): TGTGCCAGCAGCGACTCCACCGGGCCCCATGGCTACACCTTC.

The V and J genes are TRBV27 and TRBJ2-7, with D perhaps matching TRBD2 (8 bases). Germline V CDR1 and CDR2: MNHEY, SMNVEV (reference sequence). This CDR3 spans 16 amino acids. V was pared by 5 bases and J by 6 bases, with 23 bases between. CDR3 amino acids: CASSPPGGGYFFEQYF. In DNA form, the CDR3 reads TGTGCCAGCAGTCCCCCGGGAGGGGGCTATTTTTTCGAGCAGTACTTC.

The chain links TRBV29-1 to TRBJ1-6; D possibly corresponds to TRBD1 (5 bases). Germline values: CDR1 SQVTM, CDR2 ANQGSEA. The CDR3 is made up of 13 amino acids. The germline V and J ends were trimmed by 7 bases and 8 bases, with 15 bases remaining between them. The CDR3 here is CSAMTATHSPLHF. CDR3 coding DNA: TGCAGCGCCATGACAGCAACACATTCACCCCTCCACTTT.

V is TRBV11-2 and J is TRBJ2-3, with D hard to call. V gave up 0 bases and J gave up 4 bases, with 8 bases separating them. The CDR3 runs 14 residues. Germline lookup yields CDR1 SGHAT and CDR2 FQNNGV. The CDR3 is CASSLEYGSDTQYF. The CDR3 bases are TGTGCCAGCAGCTTAGAGTACGGGTCAGATACGCAGTATTTT.

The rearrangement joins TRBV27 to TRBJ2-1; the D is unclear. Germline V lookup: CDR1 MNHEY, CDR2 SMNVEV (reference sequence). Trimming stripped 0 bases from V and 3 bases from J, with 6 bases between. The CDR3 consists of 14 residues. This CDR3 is CASSLSNLYNEQFF. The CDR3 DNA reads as TGTGCCAGCAGTTTATCGAACCTCTACAATGAGCAGTTCTTC.

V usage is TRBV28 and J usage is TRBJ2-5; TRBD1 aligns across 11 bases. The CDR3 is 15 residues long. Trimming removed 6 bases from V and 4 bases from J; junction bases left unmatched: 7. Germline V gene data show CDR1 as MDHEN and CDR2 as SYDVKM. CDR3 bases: TGTGCCAGCAGGGGGGACAGGGGGATCGGAGAGACCCAGTACTTC. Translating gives CASRGDRGIGETQYF.

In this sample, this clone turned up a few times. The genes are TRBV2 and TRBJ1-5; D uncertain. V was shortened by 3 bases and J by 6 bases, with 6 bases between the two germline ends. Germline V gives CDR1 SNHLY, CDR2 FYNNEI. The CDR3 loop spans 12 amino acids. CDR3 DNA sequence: TGTGCCAGCAGTGAGGGCGGTCAGCCCCAGCATTTT. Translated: CASSEGGQPQHF.

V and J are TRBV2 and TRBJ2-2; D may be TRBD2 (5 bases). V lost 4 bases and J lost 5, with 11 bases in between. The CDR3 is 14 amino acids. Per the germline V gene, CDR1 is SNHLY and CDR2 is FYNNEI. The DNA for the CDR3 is TGTGCCAGCAGTGGATTCGAGGGTACCGGGGAGCTGTTTTTT. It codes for CASSGFEGTGELFF. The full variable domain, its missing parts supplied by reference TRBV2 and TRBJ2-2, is EPEVTQTPSHQVTQMGQEVILRCVPISNHLYFYWYRQILGQKVEFLVSFYNNEISEKSEIFDDQFSVERPDGSNFTLKIRSTKLEDSAMYFCASSGFEGTGELFFGEGSRLTVL.

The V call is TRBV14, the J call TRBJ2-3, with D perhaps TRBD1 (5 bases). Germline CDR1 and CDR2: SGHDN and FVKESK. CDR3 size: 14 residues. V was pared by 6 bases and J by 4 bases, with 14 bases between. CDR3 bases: TGTGCCAGCAGTCTTACAGGCCCCGCAGATACGCAGTATTTT. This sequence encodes CASSLTGPADTQYF.

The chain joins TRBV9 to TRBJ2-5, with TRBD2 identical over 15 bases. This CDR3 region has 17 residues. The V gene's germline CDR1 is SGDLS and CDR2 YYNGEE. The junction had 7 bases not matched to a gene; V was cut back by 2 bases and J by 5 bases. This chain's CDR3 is CASSVGLAGGPEETQYF. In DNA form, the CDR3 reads TGTGCCAGCAGCGTCGGACTAGCGGGAGGGCCGGAGGAGACCCAGTACTTC.

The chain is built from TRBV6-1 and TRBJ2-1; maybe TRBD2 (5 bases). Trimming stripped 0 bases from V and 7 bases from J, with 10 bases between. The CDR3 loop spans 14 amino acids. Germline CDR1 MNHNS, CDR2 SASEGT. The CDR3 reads CASSEAKRLNEQFF. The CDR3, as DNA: TGTGCCAGCAGTGAAGCCAAGCGGCTGAATGAGCAGTTCTTC.

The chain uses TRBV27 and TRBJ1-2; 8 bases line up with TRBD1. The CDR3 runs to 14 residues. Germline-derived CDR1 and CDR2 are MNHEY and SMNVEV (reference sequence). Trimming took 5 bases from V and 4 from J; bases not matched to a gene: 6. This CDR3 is CASSRTGMGYGYTF. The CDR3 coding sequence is TGTGCCAGCAGTCGGACAGGGATGGGCTATGGCTACACCTTC.

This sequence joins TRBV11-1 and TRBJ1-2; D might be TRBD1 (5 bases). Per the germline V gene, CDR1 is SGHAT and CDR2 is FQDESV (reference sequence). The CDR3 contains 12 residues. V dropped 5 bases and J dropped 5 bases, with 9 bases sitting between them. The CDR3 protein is CASSVEGYGYTF. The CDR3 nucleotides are TGTGCCAGCAGCGTGGAGGGGTATGGCTACACCTTC. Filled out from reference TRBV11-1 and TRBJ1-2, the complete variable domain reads EAEVAQSPRYKITEKSQAVAFWCDPISGHATLYWYRQILGQGPELLVQFQDESVVDDSQLPKDRFSAERLKGVDSTLKIQPAELGDSAMYLCASSVEGYGYTFGSGTRLTVV.

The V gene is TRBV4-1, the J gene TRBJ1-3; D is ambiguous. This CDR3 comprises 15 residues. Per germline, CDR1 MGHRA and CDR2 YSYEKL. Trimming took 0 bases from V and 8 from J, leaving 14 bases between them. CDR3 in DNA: TGCGCCAGCAGCCAAGACCCCGTGATCACGGACACCATATATTTT. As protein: CASSQDPVITDTIYF.

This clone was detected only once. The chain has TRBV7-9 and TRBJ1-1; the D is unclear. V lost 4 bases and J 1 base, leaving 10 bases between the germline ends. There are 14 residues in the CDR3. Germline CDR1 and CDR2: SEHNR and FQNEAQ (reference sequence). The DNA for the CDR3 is TGTGCCAGCAGCTCCGAGTTCAGGAACACTGAAGCTTTCTTT. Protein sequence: CASSSEFRNTEAFF.

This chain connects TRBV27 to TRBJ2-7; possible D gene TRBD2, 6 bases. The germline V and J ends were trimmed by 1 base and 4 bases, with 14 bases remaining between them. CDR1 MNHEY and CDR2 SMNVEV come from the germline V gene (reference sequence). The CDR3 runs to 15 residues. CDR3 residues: CASSLLWAGGYEQYF. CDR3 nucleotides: TGTGCCAGCAGTTTATTGTGGGCCGGGGGTTACGAGCAGTACTTC.

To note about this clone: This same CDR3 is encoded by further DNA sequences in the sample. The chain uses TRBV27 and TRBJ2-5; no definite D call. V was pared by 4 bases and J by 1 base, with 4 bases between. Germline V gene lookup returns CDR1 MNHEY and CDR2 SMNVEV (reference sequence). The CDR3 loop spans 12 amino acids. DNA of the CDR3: TGTGCCAGCAGTTCCCTCCAAGAGACCCAGTACTTC. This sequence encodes CASSSLQETQYF.

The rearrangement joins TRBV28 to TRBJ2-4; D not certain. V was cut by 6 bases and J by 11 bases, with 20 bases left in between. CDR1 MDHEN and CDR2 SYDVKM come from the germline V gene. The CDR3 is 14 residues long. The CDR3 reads CASSSPLRPIFQYF. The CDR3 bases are TGTGCCAGCAGCTCTCCTCTGCGACCCATTTTTCAGTACTTC. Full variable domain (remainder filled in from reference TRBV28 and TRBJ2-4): DVKVTQSSRYLVKRTGEKVFLECVQDMDHENMFWYRQDPGLGLRLIYFSYDVKMKEKGDIPEGYSVSREKKERFSLILESASTNQTSMYLCASSSPLRPIFQYFGAGTRLSVL.

This chain's CDR3 is CASSDDKSGNTIYF. The CDR3 nucleotides are TGTGCCAGCAGCGACGACAAATCTGGAAACACCATATATTTT. The chain carries TRBV5-8 and TRBJ1-3, with D unclear. In germline, CDR1 is SGHTS, CDR2 YDEGEE. V lost 4 bases, J lost 1 base, and 9 bases lay in between. The CDR3 contains 14 residues.

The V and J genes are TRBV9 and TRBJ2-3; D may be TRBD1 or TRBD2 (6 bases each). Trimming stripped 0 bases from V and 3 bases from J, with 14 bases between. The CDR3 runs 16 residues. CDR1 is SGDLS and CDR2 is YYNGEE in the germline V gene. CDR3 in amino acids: CASSVAGAGRTDTQYF. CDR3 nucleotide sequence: TGTGCCAGCAGCGTAGCAGGGGCGGGAAGAACAGATACGCAGTATTTT.

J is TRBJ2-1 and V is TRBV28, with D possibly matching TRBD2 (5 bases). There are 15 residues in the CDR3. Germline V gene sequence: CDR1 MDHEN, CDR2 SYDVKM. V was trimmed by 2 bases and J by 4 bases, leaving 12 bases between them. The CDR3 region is CASSLVLVRYNEQFF. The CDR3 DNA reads TGTGCCAGCAGTTTAGTACTAGTCAGATACAATGAGCAGTTCTTC.